This TCR beta chain was retrieved from a study of T-cell memory formation after mild COVID-19. Study-wide background: Most TCR clusters belonged to a single donor. Overall study results and limits: Some responding clones appeared in pre-infection memory, suggesting cross-reactive memory joined.

With respect to this clonotype: The antigen is not known.

The junction had 12 bases not matched to a gene; V was cut back by 1 base and J by 9 bases. Germline CDR1 MGHRA, CDR2 YSYEKL. CDR3 length equals 16 residues. Constant-segment primers and 5'RACE yielded cDNA libraries for TCR alpha and TCR beta, each carrying sample barcodes and UMIs. One entry per CDR3 protein, called by TCRdb with MiXCR from the 5' RACE reads. The sample has 380,000 or so distinct CDR3 sequences, about an eighth seen once. The chain links TRBV4-1 to TRBJ2-1; TRBD2 agrees at 7 bases. The sample comprised PBMCs or a T cell subset sorted from them (not recorded which). This receptor was taken from a young man who had mild COVID-19 (a few samples of this study predate the infection). Cell type and time point are not known. The CDR3: CASSQVSPAGTIEQFF. DNA of the CDR3: TGCGCCAGCAGCCAAGTTAGTCCAGCGGGGACCATTGAGCAGTTCTTC.